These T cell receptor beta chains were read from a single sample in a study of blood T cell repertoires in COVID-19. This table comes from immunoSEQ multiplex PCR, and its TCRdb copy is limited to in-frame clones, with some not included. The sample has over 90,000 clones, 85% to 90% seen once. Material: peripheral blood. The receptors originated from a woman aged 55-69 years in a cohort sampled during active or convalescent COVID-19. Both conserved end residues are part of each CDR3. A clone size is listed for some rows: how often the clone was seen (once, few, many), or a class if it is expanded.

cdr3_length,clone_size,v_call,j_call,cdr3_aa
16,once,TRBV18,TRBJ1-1,CASSPPTGQGATEAFF
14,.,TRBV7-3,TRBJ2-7,CASSLGTQGDEQYF
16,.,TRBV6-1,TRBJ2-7,CASSERTSLAGDEQYF
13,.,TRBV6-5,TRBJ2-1,CASKQGRRNEQFF
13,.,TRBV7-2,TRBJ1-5,CASSRDRVQPQHF
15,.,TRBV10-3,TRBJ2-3,CAISSRQGSADTQYF
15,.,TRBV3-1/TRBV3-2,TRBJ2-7,CASSQVLSGRDEQYF
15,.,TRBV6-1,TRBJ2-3,CASSEQGGPTDTQYF
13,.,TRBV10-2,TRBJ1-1,CASSIQMNTEAFF
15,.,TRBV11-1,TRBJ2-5,CASSLYSSGQETQYF
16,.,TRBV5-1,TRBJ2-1,CASSLVAGSAYNEQFF
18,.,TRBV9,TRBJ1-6,CASSVGVRGISYNSPLHF
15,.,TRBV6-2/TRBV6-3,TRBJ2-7,CASSTTQGTGTEQYF
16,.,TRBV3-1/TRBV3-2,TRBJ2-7,CASSQGPGLASYEQYF
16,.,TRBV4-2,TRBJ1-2,CASSQDWRQNNYGYTF
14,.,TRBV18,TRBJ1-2,CASSPVQTNYGYTF
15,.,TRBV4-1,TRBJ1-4,CASSHNPRGNEKLFF
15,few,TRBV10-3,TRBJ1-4,CAISMQGTGNEKLFF
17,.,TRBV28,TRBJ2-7,CASSFPGLAGEFHEQYF
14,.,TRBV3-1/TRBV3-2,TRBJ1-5,CASSWTGGNQPQHF
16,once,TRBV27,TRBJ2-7,CASSLSMRWGDDEQYF
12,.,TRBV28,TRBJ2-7,CASSLAGYEQYF
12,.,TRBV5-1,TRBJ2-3,CASSFQTDTQYF
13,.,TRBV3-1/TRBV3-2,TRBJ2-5,CASSRGNLETQYF
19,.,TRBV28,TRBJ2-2,CASSLRTLITFANTGELFF
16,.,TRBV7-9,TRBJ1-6,CASSLYLEGGNSPLHF
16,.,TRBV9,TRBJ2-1,CASSVGLAGGRDEQFF
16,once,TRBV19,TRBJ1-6,CASSPLTGGYGSPLHF
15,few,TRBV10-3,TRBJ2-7,CAISLEGAGGREQYF
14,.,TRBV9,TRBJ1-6,CASSDGTGDSPLHF
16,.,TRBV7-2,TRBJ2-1,CASSSGLAGLRDEQFF
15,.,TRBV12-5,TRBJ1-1,CASGLVLGRGTEAFF
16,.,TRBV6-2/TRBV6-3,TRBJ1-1,CASSLADRPMNTEAFF
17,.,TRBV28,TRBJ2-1,CASTSVPGQGTYNEQFF
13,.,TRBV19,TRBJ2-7,CASSISSGEEQYF
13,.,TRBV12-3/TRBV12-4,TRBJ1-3,CASSSTAPNTIYF
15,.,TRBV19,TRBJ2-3,CASSPSAGDWDTQYF
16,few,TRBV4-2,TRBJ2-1,CASSQEVGGPGNEQFF
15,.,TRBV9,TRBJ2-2,CASSGRSTEAGELFF
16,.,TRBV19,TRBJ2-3,CASRPLAGGPTDTQYF
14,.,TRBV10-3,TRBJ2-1,CAIKTSGGNNEQFF
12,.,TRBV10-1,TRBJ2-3,CASSPTGDTQYF
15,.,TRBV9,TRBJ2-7,CASSVFGTGRYEQYF
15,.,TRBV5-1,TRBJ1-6,CANHFSSSYNSPLHF
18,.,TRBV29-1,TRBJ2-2,CSVAGPSGGAFRTGELFF
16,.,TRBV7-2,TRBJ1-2,CASSFYKGPSGHGYTF
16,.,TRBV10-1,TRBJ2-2,CASSKTSGSSTGELFF
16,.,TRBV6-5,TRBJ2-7,CASSYPPGQGPYEQYF
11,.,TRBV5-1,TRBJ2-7,CASTGGYEQYF